This T cell receptor beta chain was observed in a study of blood T cell repertoires in COVID-19. This CDR3 spans 14 amino acids. After removal of 3 bases from V and 2 bases from J, the junction contained 4 bases not matched to a gene. Germline values: CDR1 SGHAT, CDR2 FQNNGV. Ages ranged from roughly 18 to 100 years, with residence in 20 to 30 US areas. Sequenced by immunoSEQ multiplex PCR; TCRdb stores in-frame clones only, minus some. The sample has approximately 470,000 clones, 75% to 90% seen once. The rearrangement links TRBV11-2 to TRBJ2-7; 7 nucleotides match TRBD2. The sequenced sample was PBMCs or T cells enriched from blood (not recorded which). This sequence was found in a woman aged 18-30 years who had recovered from COVID-19. The CDR3 DNA reads TGTGCCAGCAGCTTCAGCGGGGCGGCCTACGAGCAGTACTTC. Protein product: CASSFSGAAYEQYF.